A single sample gave rise to the 15 T cell receptor beta chains below, sequenced in a study of cytomegalovirus exposure and HLA in healthy donors. 13 Jbeta primers and 60 Vbeta primers were used for the PCR. TCRdb keeps only in-frame clones here, not all; method: immunoSEQ multiplex PCR. The table records about 140,000 clones, about 80% of them present only once. The source material was PBMCs. Receptors originate from a man younger than 45 in good health and CMV-seropositive.

V is TRBV19 and J is TRBJ2-7; 12 bases map to TRBD1. The CDR3 spans 16 residues. V was clipped by 1 base and J by 3 bases; unmatched bases: 4. The germline CDR1 and CDR2 sequences are LNHDA and SQIVND (reference sequence). The chain's CDR3 is CASSIAGTGGFYEQYF. The CDR3, as DNA: TGTGCCAGTAGTATAGCTGGGACAGGGGGCTTCTACGAGCAGTACTTC.

The rearrangement uses TRBV7-9 and TRBJ2-7; 7 bases line up with TRBD2. The J segment lost 3 bases and the V segment lost 5 bases, leaving 7 bases of the junction unmatched. Germline V gives CDR1 SEHNR, CDR2 FQNEAQ (reference sequence). The CDR3 loop spans 14 amino acids. The CDR3 reads CASSLTGGIYEQYF. The CDR3 DNA is TGTGCCAGCAGCCTAACGGGGGGTATCTACGAGCAGTACTTC.

This chain uses TRBV16 with TRBJ2-7; TRBD1 matches at 8 bases. CDR1 is KGHSY and CDR2 is FQNENV in the germline V gene. This CDR3 spans 13 amino acids. The ends lost 4 bases at V and 4 bases at J; junction bases unmatched: 3. This CDR3 is CASSPDRGYEQYF. CDR3 in DNA: TGTGCCAGCAGCCCTGACAGGGGTTACGAGCAGTACTTC.

This chain uses TRBV2 with TRBJ2-3; D is perhaps TRBD2 (6 bases). Germline values: CDR1 SNHLY, CDR2 FYNNEI. V gave up 5 bases and J gave up 4 bases, with 10 bases separating them. This CDR3 region has 13 residues. This CDR3 reads CASSRLVSDTQYF. The CDR3, as DNA: TGTGCCAGCAGTAGACTAGTCTCAGATACGCAGTATTTT.

The J gene is TRBJ1-2, the V gene TRBV6-1; the D gene is possibly TRBD1 (5 bases). V dropped 5 bases and J dropped 6 bases, with 10 bases sitting between them. The CDR3 is made up of 12 amino acids. Per germline, CDR1 MNHNS and CDR2 SASEGT. The chain's CDR3 is CASSRWGDGYTF. The CDR3 DNA follows: TGTGCCAGCAGTAGGTGGGGGGATGGCTACACCTTC.

The V call is TRBV9, the J call TRBJ2-7; TRBD2 matches at 13 bases. The germline V gene encodes CDR1 SGDLS and CDR2 YYNGEE. V shed 0 bases and J 6 bases; nucleotides not matched to a gene: 6. The CDR3 totals 16 residues. In nucleotides, the CDR3 is TGTGCCAGCAGCGTAGAACAAACTAGCGGGAGGGCCGAGCAGTACTTC. The encoded protein is CASSVEQTSGRAEQYF.

The V and J genes are TRBV7-6 and TRBJ2-5; 10 bases line up with TRBD2. Germline V gene lookup returns CDR1 SGHVS and CDR2 FNYEAQ. The CDR3 runs to 16 residues. V was clipped by 5 bases and J by 3 bases; unmatched bases: 9. CDR3 DNA: TGTGCCAGCAGCCCTGAGGCAGCGGGAGGGGAAGAGACCCAGTACTTC. Translated, it gives CASSPEAAGGEETQYF. The variable domain in full, completed from reference TRBV7-6 and TRBJ2-5, reads GAGVSQSPRYKVTKRGQDVALRCDPISGHVSLYWYRQALGQGPEFLTYFNYEAQQDKSGLPNDRFSAERPEGSISTLTIQRTEQRDSAMYRCASSPEAAGGEETQYFGPGTRLLVL.

The V call is TRBV19, the J call TRBJ2-2; D gene uncertain. V dropped 3 bases and J dropped 7 bases, with 18 bases sitting between them. The CDR3 is 16 amino acids. The V gene's germline CDR1 is LNHDA and CDR2 SQIVND (reference sequence). CDR3 sequence: CASSIRSGRVVGELFF. The CDR3 DNA sequence: TGTGCCAGTAGTATTAGGTCTGGTCGGGTGGTCGGGGAGCTGTTTTTT.

The chain has TRBV27 and TRBJ2-3, with 11 positions matching TRBD1. This CDR3 has 17 residues. The V gene's germline CDR1 is MNHEY and CDR2 SMNVEV (reference sequence). Germline trimming cut 1 base from V and 2 bases from J; bases unmatched to any gene: 5. The CDR3 reads CASSLLGTGGLTDTQYF. CDR3 nucleotide sequence: TGTGCCAGCAGTTTATTGGGGACAGGGGGTCTCACAGATACGCAGTATTTT.

The gene calls are TRBV6-1 and TRBJ2-1; 8 bases match TRBD2. With 4 bases clipped from V and 3 bases from J, the junction kept 5 bases outside the gene matches. CDR3 length equals 15 residues. Germline V gene sequence: CDR1 MNHNS, CDR2 SASEGT. The CDR3 DNA follows: TGTGCCAGCAGTGGAGCGGGAGCTGGCTACAATGAGCAGTTCTTC. It specifies CASSGAGAGYNEQFF.

The chain is built from TRBV4-1 and TRBJ2-7; D is perhaps TRBD2 (5 bases). The V and J ends lost 2 bases and 2 bases respectively, with 13 bases between them. The CDR3 is 15 amino acids. Germline values: CDR1 MGHRA, CDR2 YSYEKL. The CDR3 loop reads CASSQRTGSTYEQYF. The DNA for the CDR3 is TGCGCCAGCAGCCAACGGACGGGGTCCACCTACGAGCAGTACTTC.

The V gene is TRBV27, the J gene TRBJ2-7; 11 bases line up with TRBD2. With 2 bases clipped from V and 2 bases from J, the junction kept 2 bases outside the gene matches. The CDR3 loop spans 15 amino acids. Germline loops: CDR1 MNHEY, CDR2 SMNVEV (reference sequence). CDR3 DNA sequence: TGTGCCAGCAGTTTAACTAGCGGGAGTACCTACGAGCAGTACTTC. Amino acids: CASSLTSGSTYEQYF.

V usage is TRBV6-5 and J usage is TRBJ2-5; D is undetermined. The DNA end lines up better with TRBJ2-7; the J call may be wrong. Germline-derived CDR1 and CDR2 are MNHEY and SVGAGI. CDR3 length equals 15 residues. CDR3 nucleotides: TGTGCCAGCAGTTACTCGAGCCTCTCCCCCTACGAGCAGTACTTC. Residues: CASSYSSLSPYEQYF.

The genes are TRBV18 and TRBJ2-1; 10 nucleotides match TRBD2. CDR1 and CDR2 from the germline V gene are KGHSH and LQKENI. The V and J ends lost 3 bases and 1 base, in that order; junction bases with no gene match: 0. The CDR3 covers 15 residues. As DNA, the CDR3 is TGTGCCAGCTCACCGGGACTAGCGTCCTACAATGAGCAGTTCTTC. This encodes CASSPGLASYNEQFF.

The rearrangement uses TRBV10-3 and TRBJ2-1, with TRBD2 identical over 9 bases. The CDR3 consists of 17 residues. Germline CDR1 and CDR2: ENHRY and SYGVKD. Unmatched junction bases numbered 7, after V lost 4 bases and J lost 0 bases. This CDR3 is CAISAASGDSSYNEQFF. The CDR3, as DNA: TGTGCCATCAGTGCCGCTAGCGGGGATAGCTCCTACAATGAGCAGTTCTTC.